The 21 T cell receptor beta chains reported below all come from one sample, sequenced in a study of cytomegalovirus exposure and HLA in healthy donors. PCR was performed using 60 Vbeta and 13 Jbeta primers. Method: immunoSEQ multiplex PCR; TCRdb's copy keeps in-frame clones and lacks some. The sample lists approximately 150,000 clones; 82% were seen once. The sequencing input was PBMCs. These receptors were collected from a woman aged 55-70 years in good health and CMV-seropositive.

The chain has TRBV7-9 and TRBJ2-7; tentatively, D is TRBD1 (5 bases). Germline V gene data show CDR1 as SEHNR and CDR2 as FQNEAQ (reference sequence). V was pared by 5 bases and J by 4 bases, with 12 bases between. The CDR3 has 13 amino acids. The CDR3 spells CASSINAGYEQYF. Here the CDR3 DNA reads TGTGCCAGCAGCATAAACGCAGGGTACGAGCAGTACTTC.

The chain is built from TRBV20-1 and TRBJ1-1; D is undetermined. Germline CDR1 DFQATT, CDR2 SNEGSKA (reference sequence). The germline V and J ends were trimmed by 5 bases and 8 bases, with 12 bases remaining between them. The CDR3 sequence is 11 residues long. The CDR3 spells CSAFGREEAFF. CDR3 in DNA: TGCAGTGCTTTTGGGAGGGAAGAAGCTTTCTTT.

This chain joins TRBV7-2 and TRBJ2-4, with 9 bases that match TRBD2. The CDR3 totals 16 residues. V trimming: 5 bases; J trimming: 8 bases; junction bases outside the gene matches: 13. Germline CDR1 and CDR2: SGHTA and FQGNSA. The chain's CDR3 is CASSPSAGGAGDIQYF. CDR3 DNA sequence: TGTGCCAGCAGCCCTTCGGCGGGAGGGGCGGGGGACATTCAGTACTTC.

CDR3 bases: TGTGCCAGCTGGGACGGGACAAACTATGGCTACACCTTC. It yields the protein CASWDGTNYGYTF. The V gene is TRBV6-1, the J gene TRBJ1-2, with a possible D match to TRBD1 (6 bases). Trimming removed 8 bases from V and 2 bases from J, with 12 bases in between. The length of the CDR3 is 13 residues. CDR1 and CDR2 (germline): MNHNS, SASEGT.

The chain uses TRBV19 and TRBJ2-5, with 11 bases lining up with TRBD2. V lost 6 bases and J lost 5; bases outside the gene matches: 5. The CDR3 loop spans 14 amino acids. Germline CDR1 LNHDA, CDR2 SQIVND (reference sequence). The CDR3 sequence: CASRSVAGGETQYF. The CDR3 nucleotides read TGTGCCAGTAGATCCGTAGCGGGAGGGGAGACCCAGTACTTC.

The CDR3 is CASSPGTSGGFRSYNEQFF. The CDR3 nucleotides are TGTGCCAGCAGCCCTGGGACTAGCGGGGGGTTCCGCTCCTACAATGAGCAGTTCTTC. This chain links TRBV5-4 with TRBJ2-1; 15 nucleotides match TRBD2. Germline loops: CDR1 SGHNT, CDR2 YYREEE (reference sequence). The CDR3 is 19 amino acids. V dropped 4 bases and J dropped 0; count of bases not matched to a gene: 8.

This chain connects TRBV5-4 to TRBJ1-5, with 10 bases aligning to TRBD1. The trim removed 1 base at V and 3 bases at J, leaving 4 bases unmatched. The germline V gene has CDR1 SGHNT and CDR2 YYREEE (reference sequence). There are 16 residues in the CDR3. The CDR3 DNA sequence: TGTGCCAGCAGCTTGAAGGGACAGGGGATCAATCAGCCCCAGCATTTT. This sequence encodes CASSLKGQGINQPQHF.

The chain carries TRBV7-9 and TRBJ2-5; D might be TRBD1 (7 bases). The V end lost 3 bases, the J end lost 5 bases, and 10 bases lay between the germline ends. Germline assignment: CDR1 SEHNR and CDR2 FQNEAQ (reference sequence). CDR3 length equals 13 residues. The CDR3 DNA follows: TGTGCCAGCAGCTTGGCAGGGGGGGAGACCCAGTACTTC. This gives the protein CASSLAGGETQYF.

This chain links TRBV30 with TRBJ2-7; perhaps TRBD2 as D (6 bases). The CDR3 totals 12 residues. Germline CDR1 reads GTSNPN; CDR2 reads SVGIG (reference sequence). V lost 0 bases to trimming and J lost 6 bases, with 9 bases between them. The DNA of the CDR3 is TGTGCCTGGAGTGTAGTGGGGGGCGAGCAGTACTTC. It is translated as CAWSVVGGEQYF.

The V gene is TRBV27, the J gene TRBJ2-2; D perhaps matches TRBD2 (6 bases). Trimming removed 6 bases from V and 1 base from J, with 15 bases in between. Looked up from germline, CDR1 is MNHEY and CDR2 is SMNVEV (reference sequence). The CDR3 is 16 amino acids. CDR3 sequence (DNA): TGTGCCAGCAGCTTTATATCGCGGGGGAACACCGGGGAGCTGTTTTTT. This codes for CASSFISRGNTGELFF.

The V gene is TRBV7-9, the J gene TRBJ1-1, with 7 bases identical to TRBD1. Per germline, CDR1 SEHNR and CDR2 FQNEAQ (reference sequence). CDR3 length: 14 residues. Trimming at V came to 5 bases and at J to 8 bases, leaving 11 bases not matched to a gene. CDR3: CASSVLGGDAEAFF. The CDR3 DNA reads TGTGCCAGCAGCGTATTAGGGGGCGACGCCGAAGCTTTCTTT.

This chain links TRBV12-5 with TRBJ1-1, with TRBD1 as a possible D gene (6 bases). Germline lookup yields CDR1 LGHNT and CDR2 FRNRAP. V lost 0 bases and J lost 4, with 18 bases in between. The CDR3 covers 17 residues. The CDR3 loop reads CASGLVLGGAGGTEAFF. The CDR3 DNA follows: TGTGCTAGTGGTTTGGTACTCGGGGGGGCGGGAGGCACTGAAGCTTTCTTT.

This chain uses TRBV5-1 with TRBJ1-1; tentatively, D is TRBD1 (5 bases). This CDR3 is built from 13 residues. V dropped 4 bases and J dropped 1 base, with 8 bases sitting between them. Germline V gives CDR1 SGHRS, CDR2 YFSETQ. DNA for the CDR3: TGCGCCAGCAGCCCCGGACAGAACACTGAAGCTTTCTTT. This translates into CASSPGQNTEAFF.

Here the CDR3 DNA reads TGTGCCAGCAGTGAGACGAGGGTGAGCGGGAGCGAACTCACAGATACGCAGTATTTT. This sequence encodes CASSETRVSGSELTDTQYF. V gene TRBV2 combines with J gene TRBJ2-3; TRBD2 aligns across 8 bases. CDR3 size: 19 residues. Germline CDR1 SNHLY, CDR2 FYNNEI. V lost 3 bases and J lost 2; bases outside the gene matches: 16.

This sequence joins TRBV30 and TRBJ2-7, with 8 bases lining up with TRBD1. Germline-derived CDR1 and CDR2 are GTSNPN and SVGIG (reference sequence). Trimming removed 4 bases from V and 2 bases from J; junction bases left unmatched: 7. CDR3 size: 14 residues. In nucleotides, the CDR3 is TGTGCCTGGACTCCCCGGGACAGGCCCTACGAGCAGTACTTC. Protein sequence: CAWTPRDRPYEQYF.

V gene TRBV28 combines with J gene TRBJ1-4, with 10 bases that match TRBD1. CDR1 is MDHEN and CDR2 is SYDVKM in the germline V gene. Trimming cost V 5 bases and J 6 bases; bases outside gene matches: 6. This CDR3 spans 15 amino acids. CDR3 bases: TGTGCCAGCAGTCGCGGACAGGGGGGATATGAAAAACTGTTTTTT. It codes for CASSRGQGGYEKLFF.

The genes are TRBV11-3 and TRBJ2-1; TRBD1 aligns across 8 bases. The CDR3 totals 13 residues. Germline V gene sequence: CDR1 SGHNT, CDR2 YENEEA. V shed 0 bases and J 9 bases; nucleotides not matched to a gene: 1. CDR3 amino acids: CASSLEDRVEQFF. Here the CDR3 DNA reads TGTGCCAGCAGCTTAGAGGACAGGGTTGAGCAGTTCTTC. Full variable domain (missing parts from reference TRBV11-3 and TRBJ2-1): EAGVVQSPRYKIIEKKQPVAFWCNPISGHNTLYWYLQNLGQGPELLIRYENEEAVDDSQLPKDRFSAERLKGVDSTLKIQPAELGDSAVYLCASSLEDRVEQFFGPGTRLTVL.

V and J are TRBV30 and TRBJ2-5, with D possibly being TRBD2 (6 bases). The end of the DNA aligns better with TRBJ2-7, so the J call may be wrong. From germline, CDR1 is GTSNPN and CDR2 SVGIG (reference sequence). This CDR3 is built from 13 residues. The DNA for the CDR3 is TGTGCCTGGACCGGGACTCATTTCGGCGAGCAGTACTTC. Its translation is CAWTGTHFGEQYF.

This CDR3 is CASEDLESSYEQYF. CDR3 DNA: TGTGCCAGCGAAGATTTGGAGTCCTCCTACGAGCAGTACTTC. The V and J genes are TRBV28 and TRBJ2-7; D call uncertain. The V end lost 8 bases, the J end lost 0 bases, and 14 bases lay between the germline ends. This CDR3 has 14 residues. CDR1 is MDHEN, CDR2 SYDVKM, per germline. The whole variable domain, remainder taken from reference TRBV28 and TRBJ2-7, is DVKVTQSSRYLVKRTGEKVFLECVQDMDHENMFWYRQDPGLGLRLIYFSYDVKMKEKGDIPEGYSVSREKKERFSLILESASTNQTSMYLCASEDLESSYEQYFGPGTRLTVT.

The chain links TRBV28 to TRBJ2-1, with 8 positions matching TRBD2. Trimming took 5 bases from V and 5 from J; bases not matched to a gene: 8. Germline V gives CDR1 MDHEN, CDR2 SYDVKM. The CDR3 sequence is 15 residues long. The CDR3 coding sequence is TGTGCCAGCAGTCGAACACCGGGAGGGGACAATGAGCAGTTCTTC. Residues: CASSRTPGGDNEQFF. The whole variable domain, filled in from reference TRBV28 and TRBJ2-1, reads DVKVTQSSRYLVKRTGEKVFLECVQDMDHENMFWYRQDPGLGLRLIYFSYDVKMKEKGDIPEGYSVSREKKERFSLILESASTNQTSMYLCASSRTPGGDNEQFFGPGTRLTVL.

This clone was found many times. DNA for the CDR3: TGCGCCAGCAGCTTTGGAAGCGGGAGTGTTGAGCAGTTCTTC. This sequence encodes CASSFGSGSVEQFF. The chain couples TRBV5-1 to TRBJ2-1; 8 bases agree with TRBD2. The CDR3 is made up of 14 amino acids. J lost 9 bases, V lost 2 bases, and 7 bases had no gene match. Per the germline V gene, CDR1 is SGHRS and CDR2 is YFSETQ.